This T cell receptor (beta chain) is drawn from a study of shared clonotypes between healthy human individuals. Study-level background: Donors were a couple of women and a few men aged 18 to 49. Three plates each covered CD4 naive and memory; CD8 naive two, CD8 memory one.

Sorted-subset replicate PCR reactions contained around 220 ng DNA, corresponding to 29,000 or so T cell genomes. Sequencing used immunoSEQ multiplex PCR; TCRdb keeps in-frame clones, though not all of them. The sample holds millions of clones, more than 90% seen once. Study results and caveats: A handful of donors shared about 5% of their naive CD4 clonotypes.

Note on this clone: Its antigen is still unknown.

The sequenced sample was naive CD4+ T cells sorted from blood. Subset here: CD45RA+ positively selected. The TCR was taken from a man aged 18 to 29 in good health.

CDR3 DNA: TGTGCCAGCAGCGGGACACACGGGCGGGAGACCCAGTACTTC. It encodes CASSGTHGRETQYF. This chain connects TRBV2 to TRBJ2-5; D might be TRBD1 (6 bases). The CDR3 length is 14 residues. Per the germline V gene, CDR1 is SNHLY and CDR2 is FYNNEI. V was shortened by 6 bases and J by 5 bases, with 16 bases between the two germline ends.